The 4 T cell receptor beta chains listed next were all sequenced from one sample in a study of somatic mutations in cytotoxic T cells in rheumatoid arthritis. The protocol was immunoSEQ multiplex PCR, while the TCRdb copy is restricted to in-frame clones and leaves out a portion. Of about 25,000 clones listed, roughly 74% are singletons. The sample comprised CD8+ T cells sorted from blood. The receptors were gathered from a woman between 18 and 30 years old in good health.

V is TRBV10-1 and J is TRBJ2-7, with D perhaps matching TRBD1 (5 bases). This CDR3 contains 15 residues. Looked up from germline, CDR1 is WNHNN and CDR2 is SYGVQD (reference sequence). Trimming left V 0 bases short and J 2 bases short, with 11 bases between. Here the CDR3 DNA reads TGCGCCAGCAGTGAGTCCTCAGGGCCCACCTACGAGCAGTACTTC. As protein: CASSESSGPTYEQYF.

The chain links TRBV6-5 to TRBJ2-3, with 12 bases that match TRBD2. The J segment lost 3 bases and the V segment lost 6 bases, leaving 4 bases of the junction unmatched. CDR3 length: 15 residues. Germline V gives CDR1 MNHEY, CDR2 SVGAGI. The CDR3 protein is CASSQLAGGTDTQYF. CDR3 in DNA: TGTGCCAGCAGCCAACTAGCGGGGGGTACAGATACGCAGTATTTT.

The gene calls are TRBV9 and TRBJ2-1; 7 bases map to TRBD2. The CDR3 has 16 amino acids. Per germline, CDR1 SGDLS and CDR2 YYNGEE. V trimming: 0 bases; J trimming: 3 bases; junction bases outside the gene matches: 6. The CDR3 region is CASSVVVGGSYNEQFF. The CDR3 coding sequence is TGTGCCAGCAGCGTAGTGGTCGGGGGGAGCTACAATGAGCAGTTCTTC.

The sample holds one count of this clone. The V call is TRBV6-6, the J call TRBJ1-2; a weak D match, TRBD1 (6 bases). The CDR3 loop spans 12 amino acids. V lost 6 bases and J lost 8, with 13 bases in between. Germline assignment: CDR1 MNHNY and CDR2 SVGAGI (reference sequence). The CDR3 DNA sequence: TGTGCCAGCAGACAGGGAGAGAAAGGCTACACCTTC. Its protein is CASRQGEKGYTF.